The text below deals with one T cell receptor beta chain. The target of this receptor is not known. Within one base of it there is no much larger clone, and no base qualities were kept. Library construction relied on the immunoSEQ multiplex PCR assay. For the multiplex PCR, a mixture combining 60 forward primers for TCR Vbeta segments and 13 reverse primers for TCR Jbeta segments was used. Amplification of the CDR3 region of rearranged TCR beta genes was performed with a multiplex PCR assay on genomic DNA. The Illumina HiSeq System was used to sequence the amplified TCR beta libraries as 87-base-pair reads. The study's own analysis went as follows. A later analysis counted about 80 million unique TCR beta chains across the 550 to 750 repertoires, and approximately 11 million of these chains were shared by at least two donors. Raw reads were error-corrected and collapsed into unique sequences by a nearest-neighbor algorithm in which closely related sequences were merged to remove PCR and sequencing errors. V, D and J gene segments were assigned by aligning CDR3 sequences to IMGT reference sequences. Each retained sequence needed at least a six-nucleotide match to both a V gene segment and a J gene segment. A rearrangement counted as productive if the CDR3 had no stop codons and remained in frame with V and J, and every other rearrangement counted as non-productive. CDR3 was defined by IMGT convention, running from the second conserved V-encoded cysteine to the conserved J-encoded phenylalanine. In an earlier analysis of roughly 580 of the donors, sequences lacking an unambiguous match to a single V gene segment were excluded. In an earlier analysis of a few hundred of the donors, V segments were called functional above 56.7% productive rearrangements and were called segregating when the between-donor standard deviation exceeded 5%. A statistical classification framework was built for diagnosing cytomegalovirus status from the catalog of TCR beta chain sequences. In a later analysis, V and J genes were assigned by comparing TCR nucleotide sequences against IMGT/GENE-DB human TR gene sequences. The TCRdist pipeline was used in a later analysis to assign CDR3 sequences and most-parsimonious VDJ recombination scenarios. A later analysis defined each TCR beta chain by its CDR3 amino acid sequence plus V-gene family, and excluded reads lacking a unique V-gene family. In a later analysis, 450 to 600 highly shared, low-generation-probability nucleotide sequences were removed to address suspected cross-contamination and a sequencing artifact. In a later analysis, a clonal expansion index for each public chain was calculated from normalized within-repertoire ranks of inferred template counts. In a later analysis, generation probabilities were computed using a VDJ recombination model fitted to out-of-frame rearrangements, and the results were checked against IGoR. In a later analysis, hypergeometric tests were used to score TCR-TCR, TCR-HLA and TCR-CMV co-occurrence, with a repertoire-size bias correction applied to TCR pairs. To estimate false discovery rates, a later analysis permuted the HLA or CMV assignments 20 times. In a later analysis, co-occurring TCRs were grouped using DBSCAN, with TCRdist sequence similarity added in when clustering inside HLA-allele-positive subsets. Repertoires with fewer than 30,000 or more than 120,000 public chains, plus five repertoires with anomalous nucleotide sharing, were excluded from co-occurrence clustering. Here the immuneACCESS table is served through TCRdb, limited to in-frame sequences with V and J called. Missing clones are a known gap in these copies; in checked studies unresolved V genes cover under half, and the rest lacks a known reason. The V and J calls and the clone size are those of that table, but D and trimming were determined from the DNA. A total of about 160,000 clones appear in this sample, approximately 60% of them only once. The ten most abundant clones make up 6% to 8.5% of the sample.

The cohort comprised some 700 healthy bone marrow donors. Cohort members were all nominally healthy when sampled, although unrecorded immune exposures were likely present. The donor tested CMV seropositive and was one of the 289 seropositive cohort members. Each donor provided a peripheral blood sample, and peripheral blood mononuclear cells were used for TCR beta sequencing. The Qiagen DNeasy Blood Extraction Kit was used to extract genomic DNA from the blood cell samples. This entry is derived from a study of cytomegalovirus exposure and HLA in healthy donors (dated by TCRdb to 2016 to 2017). Background for the entire study: An earlier analysis of 550 to 700 of the donors reported 250 to 350 Gb of sequence data and 120 million or so unique TCR beta sequences from approximately 180 million T cells. Around 320 gigabases of sequencing data and tens of millions of unique TCR sequences were included in an early release covering several hundred HLA-typed donors. Of the roughly 400 genotyped donors, 65% to 90% fell in the genetic ancestry cluster associated with self-reported Caucasian donors. The aim of the study was to test whether cataloging public T cell receptors could identify signatures of past pathogen exposure. The study used immunosequencing to profile the T cell repertoires of around 600 subjects and linked those repertoires to cytomegalovirus serostatus. Along with the approximately 620-subject first cohort, a separate validation cohort of around 120 different subjects was used. To predict cytomegalovirus infection status, the study brought together high-throughput TCR immunosequencing, statistical association of individual TCRs with disease status, and machine learning. To study patterns of TCR occurrence, a later analysis re-analyzed previously published TCR beta repertoires from several hundred donors and added high-resolution HLA genotyping. The later analysis used no new phenotypic data to find candidate immune exposures, relying instead on TCR beta sequences and their occurrence across donors. In an earlier analysis of 500 to 650 of the donors, high-throughput TCR beta sequencing was used to judge whether each TCR beta V gene segment behaved as functional or pseudogenic. Donor age, sex, ethnicity and CMV serostatus were compiled together with the repertoire data. In a later genetic analysis, genome-wide SNP genotypes for about 55% of the roughly 700 donors were used, and that subset was treated as a discovery cohort. Every discovery cohort repertoire had been produced on one sequencing platform. Both class I and class II loci were covered by HLA typing, at four-digit resolution. Typing coverage varied by locus: about 629-630 donors for A, B, C, DRB1 and DQB1; about 520 for DQA1; 600 to 610 for DPA1; 400 to 480 for DPB1. Roughly five DR-DQ haplotypes were handled as single units for association and clustering, since linkage in the cohort was strong. Across about 380 genotyped donors of the cohort, an average of 235,054 unique TCR beta nucleotide sequences per donor were sequenced, and roughly 20% of those sequences were non-productive.

The research as a whole found: A further reported finding was that TCR beta sequences accurately predicted the HLA-A and HLA-B alleles for most subjects in the first cohort. In vitro tests confirmed that a few of the cytomegalovirus-associated TCR beta chains recognize cytomegalovirus antigens. A later analysis found that HLA-associated TCR beta chains were more clonally expanded and had lower generation probabilities than equally common non-associated chains. It was suggested by the authors that the approach could potentially be generalized to other disease states and immunological phenotypes. Immune exposure information for the cohort was limited to CMV serostatus. According to a later analysis, TCR association rates differed among HLA loci, with DRB1 alleles showing the most associated TCRs and HLA-C alleles showing the fewest. Only TCR beta chains were sequenced in this cohort, and the absence of alpha or paired-chain data limited detectable features. In a later analysis, around 17,000 TCR beta sequences were associated with specific HLA alleles at a false discovery rate of 0.05. Most CMV-associated TCR beta chains appeared to be HLA-restricted in a later analysis, and the HLA associations seemed to be driven largely by CMV exposure. Because HLA typing was unavailable for some donors at each locus, only the typed subset was used in association tests. The study listed 170 or so TCR beta chains as associated with cytomegalovirus. Because counts were too low, roughly 18 rarely observed V segments, including chromosome 9 orphons, were left out of the earlier analysis of several hundred of the donors. In an earlier analysis of 587 of the donors, most TCR beta V segments appeared in productive rearrangements about 87% or about 30% of the time, broadly matching IMGT annotations. Compared with the 666-donor mean, donors in an Asian-associated ancestry cluster had fewer N-insertions in productive TCRs, according to a later genetic analysis. Several of the top co-occurrence clusters appeared to be linked to parvovirus B19, influenza, CMV and Epstein-Barr virus, according to a later analysis. The sequencing pipeline was judged likely to have produced a cluster of highly shared sequence variants as a technical artifact. Linkage disequilibrium might explain the correlated functional status among segregating V segments, but an unknown experimental factor could not be excluded. Sequencing depth was assumed to be roughly uniform across donors in the presence/absence analyses, though that assumption may not hold. In a later genetic analysis, a missense DCLRE1C variant was associated with V-gene and J-gene trimming of TCR beta chains, and the association was replicated in an independent cohort. The classifier was reported to diagnose cytomegalovirus status with high specificity and sensitivity in both the original and validation cohorts. When HLA alleles, especially DR and DQ, strongly co-occurred, attributing TCR associations to individual alleles was difficult. Across donors, most TCR sequences were observed very rarely, whereas some public TCRs were present in many individuals.

Sequenced input: PBMCs. The clonotype originates from an older woman in good health and CMV-seropositive.

The CDR3 protein is CASSRSSSGYNEQFF. The DNA sequence reads TGTGCCAGCAGCCGATCCTCTAGCGGCTACAATGAGCAGTTCTTC. The receptor chain draws on TRBV27 and TRBJ2-1; the junction holds 7 bases that match TRBD2. Trimmed from V: 6 bases; trimmed from J: 3 bases; junction bases lacking a gene match: 8. CDR1 and CDR2 were assigned from the germline V gene (reference sequence) as MNHEY and SMNVEV. Including the terminal cysteine and phenylalanine, the CDR3 comprises 15 residues. The sequence is cut down to CDR3 DNA, 45 bases in frame from base 1.